This T cell receptor (beta chain) appears in the sequencing data of a study of T cell responses to AZD1222 COVID-19 vaccine (dated by TCRdb to 2020 to 2023). Turning to the overall study: AZD1222 recipients with second doses at about 4 weeks or about 12 weeks were pooled, because spike-specific TCR depth and breadth did not differ between schedules. Trial participants were enrolled into age subgroups of 18-55, 56-69 and 70-plus years, which contained around 150, 29 and 61 TCR-sequenced participants, respectively. A total of over 230 trial participants underwent TCR sequencing, of whom about 210 had received two doses of AZD1222 and approximately 26 had received two doses of the MenACWY control vaccine. Overall results and qualifications from the work: Conclusions about previously exposed vaccinees are limited, since just six AZD1222 recipients were seropositive for SARS-CoV-2 at baseline. Epitopes outside the regions mutated in the B.1.351 and B.1.1.7 variants were reportedly recognized by nearly half of the unique spike-specific TCRs. No day 14 peak-response samples were available, so repertoires were characterized only after the peak T cell response. The vaccine-associated CD4 TCRs covered the entire spike protein, and the dominant responses fell in regions 160-218 and 743-854. Participants were mostly white British, with more females than males. The authors suggested clonal diversity may have been underestimated. The 56-69-year group was small, and its depth increase did not reach significance, likely because of low power. After two AZD1222 doses, spike-specific TCR breadth and depth were significantly higher than at day 0 and than in MenACWY recipients.

The CDR3 regions of human TCRbeta chains were subjected to immunosequencing. From the authors' description of their analysis: Repertoire TCRs were checked for matches against a reference library of SARS-CoV-2-specific TCRs that had been generated using the MIRA antigen-specificity platform. Breadth was defined as the fraction of unique TCRs that were SARS-CoV-2-associated. Depth was defined as the fraction of total T cells that were SARS-CoV-2-associated. Each spike-specific TCR was assigned to its reactive spike region and to a CD4 or CD8 class using the MIRA data. Log10-transformed breadth and depth values were compared by one-way ANOVA with Sidak's multiple comparisons tests. The table comes from immuneACCESS by way of TCRdb, which keeps in-frame sequences with V and J called. Part of the clones is missing from these tables; in studies checked, under half for an unresolved V gene and the rest for unknown reasons. V and J calls and clone size are copied from that table; D and trimming were computed from the DNA. The sample includes about 180,000 clones, with around nine tenths observed a single time. In total, the top ten clones hold 1.6% of the sample.

With regard to this clone: Its antigen remains unidentified. Nothing much larger sits one base from this clone, and base qualities are not available.

V is pared back by 1 base and J by 7 bases, with 14 bases lying between the germline termini. CDR1 and CDR2 are drawn from the germline V gene: SGHRS, YFSETQ. The CDR3 sequence holds 15 residues, the cysteine and phenylalanine included. Solely the CDR3 DNA is kept, with 45 bases framed from the first base. The sample's time point label is to be understood as: baseline before first vaccination. Vaccinee samples were obtained from the UK trials COV001 and COV002, which included a single-blind randomized controlled phase 2/3 trial of AZD1222 (ChAdOx1 nCoV-19) in healthy adults. For TCRbeta chain sequencing, PBMC samples from trial participants were taken at day 0 and at day 28 after the second dose.

Sequenced here: peripheral blood, sampled on day 0 of AZD1222 vaccination. This clonotype was sampled from an adult in good health. This sequence uses TRBV5-1 and TRBJ2-2, with the D segment identity uncertain. The CDR3 sequence is CASSLTAPRVGELFF. The sequenced DNA is TGCGCCAGCAGCTTGACAGCGCCAAGGGTCGGGGAGCTGTTTTTT.